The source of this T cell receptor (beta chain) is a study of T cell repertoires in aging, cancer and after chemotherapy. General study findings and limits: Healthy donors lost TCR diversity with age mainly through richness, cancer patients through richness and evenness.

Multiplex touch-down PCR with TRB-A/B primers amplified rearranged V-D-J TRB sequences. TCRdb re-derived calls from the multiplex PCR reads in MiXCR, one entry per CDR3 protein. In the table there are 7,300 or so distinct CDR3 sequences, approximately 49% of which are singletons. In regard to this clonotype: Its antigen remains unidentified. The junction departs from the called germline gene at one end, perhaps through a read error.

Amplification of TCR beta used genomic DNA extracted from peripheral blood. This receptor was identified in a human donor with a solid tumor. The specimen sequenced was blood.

CDR3 in amino acids: CSATSGSRTDTRYF. In DNA form, the CDR3 reads TGCAGCGCTACTAGCGGGTCCCGCACAGATACGCGGTATTTT. V usage is TRBV29-1 and J usage is TRBJ2-3; 9 nucleotides agree with TRBD2. Germline lookup yields CDR1 SQVTM and CDR2 ANQGSEA. This CDR3 spans 14 amino acids.